Listed below are T cell receptor beta chains from one sample, sequenced in a study of T cell responses to AZD1222 COVID-19 vaccine. Clones were read by immunoSEQ multiplex PCR, and TCRdb kept only the in-frame ones, dropping some. The table includes 100,000 or so clones, about 86% detected once. The sequences come from peripheral blood, collected 28 days after the second AZD1222 dose. The receptors here all came from an adult who received the AZD1222 COVID-19 vaccine. CDR3s include the opening cysteine and the closing phenylalanine or tryptophan. A D gene is named only where the DNA matches it firmly. Clone size is not always given. Where it is, it says once, few, many or a class for expanded clones.

length	D	V	size	J	DNA	CDR3
15	NA	TRBV7-2	NA	TRBJ1-2	TGTGCCAGCAGCTTATCCCCAATCGAGGACTATGGCTACACCTTC	CASSLSPIEDYGYTF
16	NA	TRBV23-1	NA	TRBJ1-1	TGCGCCAGCAGTCAATCCCGCGGGGGGGGGTACACTGAAGCTTTCTTT	CASSQSRGGGYTEAFF
14	TRBD1	TRBV10-1	NA	TRBJ2-7	TGCGCCAGCAGCCCCGGGACAGGGGGCTACGGGCAGTACTTC	CASSPGTGGYGQYF
14	NA	TRBV24-1	NA	TRBJ2-7	TGTGCCACCAGCCCCGGGGGAATCGCCTACGAGCAGTACTTC	CATSPGGIAYEQYF
11	NA	TRBV10-3	NA	TRBJ1-2	TGTGCCATCAGTGTTATCCCGACCTACACCTTC	CAISVIPTYTF
14	TRBD1	TRBV5-1	many	TRBJ2-5	TGCGCCAGCAGCACTGAAGGGGGCCGGGAGACCCAGTACTTC	CASSTEGGRETQYF
15	NA	TRBV28	once	TRBJ1-5	TGTGCCAGCACTAGGGTAGGGATGGGCAATCAGCCCCAGCATTTT	CASTRVGMGNQPQHF
15	NA	TRBV19	NA	TRBJ2-4	TGTGCCAGTAGTATTTCGGGGCAGGGGAGAGACATTCAGTACTTC	CASSISGQGRDIQYF
14	NA	TRBV5-8	NA	TRBJ1-1	TGTGCCAGCAGCCGCAGGGATTCCCACACTGAAGCTTTCTTT	CASSRRDSHTEAFF
12	NA	TRBV18	NA	TRBJ2-7	TGTGCCAGCTCCCCCAACCTTTGGGAGCAGTACTTC	CASSPNLWEQYF
15	TRBD1	TRBV11-2	NA	TRBJ1-2	TGTGCCAGCAGCTCGATCCGGGACAGGGGGCTCGGCTACACCTTC	CASSSIRDRGLGYTF
14	NA	TRBV3-1/TRBV3-2	NA	TRBJ2-1	TGTGCCAGCAGCCCCCCGTCCCGCGGGAAGGAGCAGTTCTTC	CASSPPSRGKEQFF
11	NA	TRBV7-9	NA	TRBJ2-7	TGTGCCAGCAGCTCTCGGGACGAGCAGTACTTC	CASSSRDEQYF
14	NA	TRBV28	NA	TRBJ2-2	TGTGCCAGCAGTCTACAGGGTACTGGCGGGGAGCTGTTTTTT	CASSLQGTGGELFF
14	NA	TRBV5-4	few	TRBJ2-3	TGTGCCAGCAGCTTAGGCGGATTCGGGGGTACGCAGTATTTT	CASSLGGFGGTQYF
12	NA	TRBV28	NA	TRBJ1-1	TGTGCCAGCAGTTTAATGAACACTGAAGCTTTCTTT	CASSLMNTEAFF
17	TRBD1	TRBV18	NA	TRBJ1-5	TGTGCCAGCTCACCGGGACAGGGTTTTTATAGCAATCAGCCCCAGCATTTT	CASSPGQGFYSNQPQHF
14	NA	TRBV3-1/TRBV3-2	NA	TRBJ1-2	TGTGCCAGCAGCCAAGGGCGGGGGCTTTCTGGCTACACCTTC	CASSQGRGLSGYTF
13	NA	TRBV30	NA	TRBJ1-6	TGTGCCTGGGGCCAAGGGCAGGATTCACCCCTCCACTTT	CAWGQGQDSPLHF
15	NA	TRBV11-2	NA	TRBJ2-2	TGTGCCAGCAGCTTCCCCGCAGGGGCCACCGGGGAGCTGTTTTTT	CASSFPAGATGELFF
15	NA	TRBV19	NA	TRBJ2-7	TGTGCCAGTAGTATAGAAGTGGGAGCCACCTACGAGCAGTACTTC	CASSIEVGATYEQYF
15	TRBD2	TRBV7-2	NA	TRBJ2-7	TGTGCCAGCAGCTCCCTAGCGGGGGCAACCTACGAGCAGTACTTC	CASSSLAGATYEQYF
13	NA	TRBV10-3	NA	TRBJ1-3	TGTGCCACACAGGGTGGAGGTGGAAACACCATATATTTT	CATQGGGGNTIYF
17	TRBD2	TRBV3-1/TRBV3-2	few	TRBJ2-3	TGTGCCAGCAGCCAAGATGTATTAGCGGGAGGGCCAGATACGCAGTATTTT	CASSQDVLAGGPDTQYF
13	NA	TRBV28	NA	TRBJ1-2	TGTGCCAGCGGGGGACTTCTGAGGGATGGCTACACCTTC	CASGGLLRDGYTF
13	TRBD1	TRBV28	NA	TRBJ2-1	TGTGCCATGCAGGGACAGGGCCTCAATGAGCAGTTCTTC	CAMQGQGLNEQFF
15	TRBD2	TRBV13	NA	TRBJ2-1	TGTGCCAGCAGCCCTACCGGGACTACTTACAATGAGCAGTTCTTC	CASSPTGTTYNEQFF
14	NA	TRBV2	NA	TRBJ1-5	TGTGCCAGCAGTGAGATGGGACCTGGGCAGCCCCAGCATTTT	CASSEMGPGQPQHF
16	TRBD1	TRBV7-8	NA	TRBJ1-2	TGTGCCAGCAGCATCCTACCGGGACAGGGGTCCTATGGCTACACCTTC	CASSILPGQGSYGYTF
15	NA	TRBV3-1/TRBV3-2	NA	TRBJ2-2	TGTGCCAGCAGCCAAGGGGTGGGTGTCGCCGGGGAGCTGTTTTTT	CASSQGVGVAGELFF
14	NA	TRBV25-1	NA	TRBJ1-5	TGTGCCAGCAGTGAACCAGGGTCGGGTCAGCCCCAGCATTTT	CASSEPGSGQPQHF
15	NA	TRBV27	once	TRBJ2-3	TGTGCCAGCAGTCGGACACGTTGGGACACAGATACGCAGTATTTT	CASSRTRWDTDTQYF
16	NA	TRBV5-1	NA	TRBJ2-3	TGCGCCAGCAGCTTGTTGGGGGGCGGTGTGACAGATACGCAGTATTTT	CASSLLGGGVTDTQYF
18	TRBD2	TRBV7-3	NA	TRBJ2-1	TGTGCCAGCAGCTTAACGGCTAGCGGGAGTCCTATTGGCAATGAGCAGTTCTTC	CASSLTASGSPIGNEQFF
16	NA	TRBV28	NA	TRBJ1-6	TGTGCCAGCAGTTTTATGGGCATCGAGGATAATTCACCCCTCCACTTT	CASSFMGIEDNSPLHF
16	NA	TRBV5-6	NA	TRBJ2-2	TGTGCCAGCAGCTTGGCGGGCAGGGGGGTCGCCGGGGAGCTGTTTTTT	CASSLAGRGVAGELFF
14	NA	TRBV5-1	NA	TRBJ1-1	TGCGCCAGCAGCGCGACAGGTCCCTACACTGAAGCTTTCTTT	CASSATGPYTEAFF
15	NA	TRBV3-1/TRBV3-2	NA	TRBJ2-2	TGTGCCAGCAGCCAAGGTGGCACAGACACCGGGGAGCTGTTTTTT	CASSQGGTDTGELFF
19	TRBD2	TRBV9	NA	TRBJ2-7	TGTGCCAGCAGCCCGACCCCCGGGACTAGCGGGAGAGGCTCCTACGAGCAGTACTTC	CASSPTPGTSGRGSYEQYF
15	TRBD1	TRBV18	NA	TRBJ1-4	TGTGCCAGCTCAGGGACAGGGGACGTTAATGAAAAACTGTTTTTT	CASSGTGDVNEKLFF
11	NA	TRBV12-3/TRBV12-4	NA	TRBJ1-4	TGTGCCAGCTCTCGGGGTGAAAAACTGTTTTTT	CASSRGEKLFF
14	TRBD1	TRBV4-1	few	TRBJ2-7	TGCGCCAGCAGTAGGACAGGGGCACCCTACGAGCAGTACTTC	CASSRTGAPYEQYF
11	NA	TRBV3-1/TRBV3-2	NA	TRBJ1-2	TGTGCCAGCAGCCAAGGTCCTGGCTACACCTTC	CASSQGPGYTF
12	NA	TRBV9	NA	TRBJ1-2	TGTGCCAGCAGCCCAGAGAGTTGGGGCTACACCTTC	CASSPESWGYTF
13	TRBD2	TRBV25-1	NA	TRBJ2-4	TGTGCCAGCGGAACGGTAGGGAGGGACATTCAGTACTTC	CASGTVGRDIQYF